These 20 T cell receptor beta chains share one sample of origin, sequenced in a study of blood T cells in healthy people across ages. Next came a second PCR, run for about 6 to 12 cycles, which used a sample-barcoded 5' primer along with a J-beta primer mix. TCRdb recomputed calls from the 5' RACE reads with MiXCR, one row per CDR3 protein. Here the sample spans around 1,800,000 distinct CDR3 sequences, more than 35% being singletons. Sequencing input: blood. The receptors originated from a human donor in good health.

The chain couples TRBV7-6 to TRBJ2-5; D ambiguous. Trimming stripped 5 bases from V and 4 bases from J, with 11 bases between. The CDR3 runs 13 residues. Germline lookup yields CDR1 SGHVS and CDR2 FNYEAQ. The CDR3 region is CASSVDRSETQYF. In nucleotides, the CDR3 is TGTGCCAGCAGCGTAGACCGATCAGAGACCCAGTACTTC.

For the CDR3, the DNA is TGTGCCGTCCGGAAAGCGCTAGCGGGCACAGATACGCAGTATTTT. Its translation: CAVRKALAGTDTQYF. This sequence joins TRBV7-9 and TRBJ2-3, with 7 bases identical to TRBD2. J lost 1 base, V lost 11 bases, and 12 bases had no gene match. CDR1 and CDR2 from the germline V gene are SEHNR and FQNEAQ (reference sequence). CDR3 length equals 15 residues.

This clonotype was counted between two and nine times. The CDR3 loop is CSANPRWDQPQHF. Written as DNA, the CDR3 is TGCAGTGCTAACCCTAGATGGGATCAGCCCCAGCATTTT. This sequence joins TRBV20-1 and TRBJ1-5; no clear D. The V end was cut by 4 bases, the J end by 5 bases, with 12 bases between. Germline V lookup: CDR1 DFQATT, CDR2 SNEGSKA (reference sequence). This CDR3 is 13 amino acids long.

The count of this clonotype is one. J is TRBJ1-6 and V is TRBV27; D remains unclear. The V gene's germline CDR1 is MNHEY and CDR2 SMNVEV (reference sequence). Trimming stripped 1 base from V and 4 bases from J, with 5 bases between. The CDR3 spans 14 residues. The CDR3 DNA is TGTGCCAGCAGTTTATGGGTTTATAATTCACCCCTCCACTTT. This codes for CASSLWVYNSPLHF.

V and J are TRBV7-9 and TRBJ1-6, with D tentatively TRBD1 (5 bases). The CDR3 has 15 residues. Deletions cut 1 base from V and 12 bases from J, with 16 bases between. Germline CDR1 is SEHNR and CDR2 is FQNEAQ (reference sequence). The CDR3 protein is CASSLDGRDLGPLHF. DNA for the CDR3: TGTGCCAGCAGCTTAGATGGCAGGGATCTAGGACCCCTCCACTTT.

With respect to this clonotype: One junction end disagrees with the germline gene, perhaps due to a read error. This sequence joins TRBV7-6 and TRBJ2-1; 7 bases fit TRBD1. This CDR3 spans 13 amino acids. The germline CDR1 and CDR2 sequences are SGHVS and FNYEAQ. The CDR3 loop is CAGSLRRGYEQFF. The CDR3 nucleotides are TGTGCCGGCAGCTTACGCAGGGGGTATGAGCAGTTCTTC.

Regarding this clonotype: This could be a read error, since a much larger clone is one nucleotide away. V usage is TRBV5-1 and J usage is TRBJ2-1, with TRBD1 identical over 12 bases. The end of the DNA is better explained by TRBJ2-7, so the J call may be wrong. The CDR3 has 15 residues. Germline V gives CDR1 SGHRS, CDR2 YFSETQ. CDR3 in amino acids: CASSGGQGAYNEQYF. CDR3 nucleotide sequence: TGCGCCAGCAGCGGGGGACAGGGGGCCTACAATGAGCAGTACTTC.

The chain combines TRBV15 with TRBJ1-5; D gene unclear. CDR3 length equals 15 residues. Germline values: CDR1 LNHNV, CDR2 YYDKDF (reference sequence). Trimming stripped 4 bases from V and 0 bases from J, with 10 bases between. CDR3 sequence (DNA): TGTGCCACCAGCATTCAGAGATATAGCAATCAGCCCCAGCATTTT. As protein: CATSIQRYSNQPQHF.

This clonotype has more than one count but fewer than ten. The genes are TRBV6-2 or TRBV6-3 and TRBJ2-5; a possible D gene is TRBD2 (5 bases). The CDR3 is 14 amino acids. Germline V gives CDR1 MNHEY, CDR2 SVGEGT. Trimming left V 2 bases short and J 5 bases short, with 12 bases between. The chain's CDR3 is CASSYLAPRETQYF. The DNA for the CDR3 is TGTGCCAGCAGTTACCTAGCCCCTAGGGAGACCCAGTACTTC.

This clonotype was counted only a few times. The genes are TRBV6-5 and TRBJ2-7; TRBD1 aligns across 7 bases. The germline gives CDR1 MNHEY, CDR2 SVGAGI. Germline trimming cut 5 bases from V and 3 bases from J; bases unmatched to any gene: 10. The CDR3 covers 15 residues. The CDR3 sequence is CASSIRQGFVYEQYF. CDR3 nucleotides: TGTGCCAGCAGTATAAGACAGGGTTTTGTCTACGAGCAGTACTTC.

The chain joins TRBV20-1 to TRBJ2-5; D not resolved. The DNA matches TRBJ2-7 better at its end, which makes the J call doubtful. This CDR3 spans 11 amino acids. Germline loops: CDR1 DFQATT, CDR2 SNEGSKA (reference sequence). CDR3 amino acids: CSASGQYEQYF. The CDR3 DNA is TGCAGTGCTAGTGGCCAGTACGAGCAGTACTTC.

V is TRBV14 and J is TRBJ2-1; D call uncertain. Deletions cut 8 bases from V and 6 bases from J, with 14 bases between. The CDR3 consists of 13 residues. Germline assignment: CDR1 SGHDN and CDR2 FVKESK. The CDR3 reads CASPEEGSNEQFF. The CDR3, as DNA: TGTGCCAGCCCAGAGGAAGGCAGCAATGAGCAGTTCTTC.

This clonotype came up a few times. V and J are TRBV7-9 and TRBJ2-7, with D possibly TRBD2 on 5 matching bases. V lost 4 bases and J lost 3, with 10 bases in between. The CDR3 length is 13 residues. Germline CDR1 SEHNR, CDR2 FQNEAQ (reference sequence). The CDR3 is CASSYRRGYEQYF. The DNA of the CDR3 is TGTGCCAGCAGCTACCGACGGGGCTACGAGCAGTACTTC.

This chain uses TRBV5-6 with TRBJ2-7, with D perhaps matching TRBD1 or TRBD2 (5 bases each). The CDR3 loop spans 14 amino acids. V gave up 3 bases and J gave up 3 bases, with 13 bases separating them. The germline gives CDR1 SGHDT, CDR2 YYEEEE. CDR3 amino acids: CASSWGNRGYEQYF. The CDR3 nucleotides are TGTGCCAGCAGCTGGGGGAATCGAGGCTACGAGCAGTACTTC.

The CDR3 nucleotides are TGCGCCAGCAGCTCCACGGTGGAGACCCAGTACTTC. Translating gives CASSSTVETQYF. This chain links TRBV5-1 with TRBJ2-7; D unclear. The J call may be in error: the DNA end matches TRBJ2-5 better. Looked up from germline, CDR1 is SGHRS and CDR2 is YFSETQ. The CDR3 is 12 residues long.

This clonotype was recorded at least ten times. The CDR3 reads CASSLEGVTQYF. CDR3 coding DNA: TGTGCCAGCAGCTTGGAGGGGGTCACGCAGTATTTT. The chain couples TRBV11-1 to TRBJ2-3; the D gene could be TRBD1 or TRBD2 (6 bases each). Trimming took 3 bases from V and 9 from J, leaving 10 bases between them. CDR1 is SGHAT and CDR2 is FQDESV in the germline V gene (reference sequence). CDR3 size: 12 residues.

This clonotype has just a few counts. CDR3 sequence: CASSLGGTQFF. The CDR3 region has the DNA TGTGCCAGCAGCTTAGGAGGAACGCAGTTCTTC. The rearrangement uses TRBV7-2 and TRBJ2-1; D is unclear. The CDR3 runs 11 residues. Per germline, CDR1 SGHTA and CDR2 FQGNSA. V lost 1 base and J 12 bases, leaving 7 bases between the germline ends.

CDR3 region: CASSQFSGANYEQYF. The CDR3 nucleotides read TGCGCCAGCAGCCAATTTTCCGGGGCCAACTACGAGCAGTACTTC. The chain joins TRBV4-3 to TRBJ2-7; D is tentatively TRBD1 or TRBD2 (5 bases each). The CDR3 has 15 amino acids. The ends were cut back, 2 bases at V and 3 bases at J, with 14 bases in the middle. Germline values: CDR1 LGHNA, CDR2 YSLEER.

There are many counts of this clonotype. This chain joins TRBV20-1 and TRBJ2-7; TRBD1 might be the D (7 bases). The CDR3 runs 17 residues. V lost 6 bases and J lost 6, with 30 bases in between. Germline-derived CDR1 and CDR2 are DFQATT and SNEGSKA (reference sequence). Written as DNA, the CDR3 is TGCAGTGCCCCATTAGGTCAGAGAAGGAGACAGGGAGGCGAGCAGTACTTC. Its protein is CSAPLGQRRRQGGEQYF.

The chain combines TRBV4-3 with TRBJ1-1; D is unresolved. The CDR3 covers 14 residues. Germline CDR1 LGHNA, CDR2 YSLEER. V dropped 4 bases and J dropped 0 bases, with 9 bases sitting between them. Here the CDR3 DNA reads TGCGCCAGCAGCCCCCACGGGCTGAACACTGAAGCTTTCTTT. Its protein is CASSPHGLNTEAFF.